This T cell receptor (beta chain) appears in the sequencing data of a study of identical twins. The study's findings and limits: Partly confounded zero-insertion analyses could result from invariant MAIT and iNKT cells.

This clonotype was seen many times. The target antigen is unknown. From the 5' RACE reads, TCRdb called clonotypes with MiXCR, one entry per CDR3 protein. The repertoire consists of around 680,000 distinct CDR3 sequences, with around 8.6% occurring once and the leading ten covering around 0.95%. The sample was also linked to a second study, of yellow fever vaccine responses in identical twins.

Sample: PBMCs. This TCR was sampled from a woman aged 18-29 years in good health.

CDR3: CASSQDIYGGSLYNEQFF. The DNA for the CDR3 is TGTGCCAGCAGCCAAGATATTTACGGGGGTTCCCTTTACAATGAGCAGTTCTTC. The genes are TRBV14 and TRBJ2-1, with D tentatively TRBD2 (6 bases). CDR3 length equals 18 residues. Trimming took 0 bases from V and 4 from J, leaving 19 bases between them. The germline CDR1 and CDR2 sequences are SGHDN and FVKESK.